These T cell receptor beta chains were read from a single sample in a study of blood T cell repertoires in COVID-19. Libraries were prepared by immunoSEQ multiplex PCR; TCRdb keeps only in-frame clonotypes and omits some of them. The sample records tens of thousands of clones, 70% to 90% being singletons. Sequencing was carried out using peripheral blood. The receptor source for this set is a human donor in a cohort sampled during active COVID-19. Each CDR3 is given with its conserved first and last residue. The D gene is left open where the match is weak. Some rows mark clone size as missing; the rest say once, few, many or name a class of expanded clone.

abundance: NA; d_gene: NA; j_gene: TRBJ2-3; v_gene: TRBV5-1; CDR3aa: CASSLGLPPDTQYF; CDR3nt: TGCGCCAGCAGCTTGGGGCTCCCGCCAGATACGCAGTATTTT
abundance: NA; d_gene: TRBD1; j_gene: TRBJ1-1; v_gene: TRBV19; CDR3aa: CASSLGGTGGTEAFF; CDR3nt: TGTGCCAGTAGTCTCGGCGGGACAGGGGGCACTGAAGCTTTCTTT
abundance: once; d_gene: TRBD1; j_gene: TRBJ1-2; v_gene: TRBV29-1; CDR3aa: CSVETGGYYGYTF; CDR3nt: TGCAGCGTTGAGACAGGGGGGTACTATGGCTACACCTTC
abundance: NA; d_gene: NA; j_gene: TRBJ1-4; v_gene: TRBV7-9; CDR3aa: CASSWDRDMINEKLFF; CDR3nt: TGTGCCAGCAGCTGGGACCGGGACATGATTAATGAAAAACTGTTTTTT
abundance: NA; d_gene: TRBD1; j_gene: TRBJ1-6; v_gene: TRBV7-9; CDR3aa: CASSQGQGESPLHF; CDR3nt: TGTGCCAGCAGCCAAGGACAGGGGGAGTCACCCCTCCACTTT
abundance: NA; d_gene: NA; j_gene: TRBJ2-3; v_gene: TRBV9; CDR3aa: CASSVRADTQYF; CDR3nt: TGTGCCAGCAGCGTACGGGCAGATACGCAGTATTTT
abundance: once; d_gene: TRBD2; j_gene: TRBJ2-7; v_gene: TRBV10-3; CDR3aa: CAISGTSGIGEQYF; CDR3nt: TGTGCCATCAGTGGGACTAGCGGGATAGGCGAGCAGTACTTC
abundance: NA; d_gene: NA; j_gene: TRBJ2-2; v_gene: TRBV28; CDR3aa: CASSNGGGGRVGLFF; CDR3nt: TGTGCCAGCAGCAATGGAGGGGGCGGACGGGTCGGGCTGTTTTTT
abundance: once; d_gene: NA; j_gene: TRBJ2-5; v_gene: TRBV3-1/TRBV3-2; CDR3aa: CASSLGAGQGWETQYF; CDR3nt: TGTGCCAGCAGCCTGGGCGCCGGCCAGGGATGGGAGACCCAGTACTTC
abundance: few; d_gene: NA; j_gene: TRBJ1-1; v_gene: TRBV5-1; CDR3aa: CASSLKAGLNTEAFF; CDR3nt: TGCGCCAGCAGCCTTAAGGCAGGGTTGAACACTGAAGCTTTCTTT
abundance: NA; d_gene: TRBD2; j_gene: TRBJ2-5; v_gene: TRBV7-2; CDR3aa: CASGTSGWETQYF; CDR3nt: TGTGCCAGCGGGACTAGCGGGTGGGAGACCCAGTACTTC
abundance: NA; d_gene: TRBD2; j_gene: TRBJ2-3; v_gene: TRBV5-4; CDR3aa: CASSPPGLAGADTQYF; CDR3nt: TGTGCCAGCAGCCCACCGGGACTAGCGGGAGCAGATACGCAGTATTTT
abundance: once; d_gene: NA; j_gene: TRBJ2-6; v_gene: TRBV11-2; CDR3aa: CASSALKRGPLGANVLTF; CDR3nt: TGTGCCAGCAGCGCCTTAAAACGCGGCCCCCTCGGGGCCAACGTCCTGACTTTC
abundance: NA; d_gene: TRBD2; j_gene: TRBJ2-1; v_gene: TRBV28; CDR3aa: CASSFSGRNEQFF; CDR3nt: TGTGCCAGCAGTTTCTCCGGGAGGAATGAGCAGTTCTTC
abundance: NA; d_gene: NA; j_gene: TRBJ1-1; v_gene: TRBV28; CDR3aa: CASGIMPAYRTEAFF; CDR3nt: TGTGCCAGCGGTATCATGCCCGCCTACAGGACTGAAGCTTTCTTT
abundance: NA; d_gene: TRBD1; j_gene: TRBJ2-3; v_gene: TRBV6-5; CDR3aa: CASRDRDRGSDTQYF; CDR3nt: TGTGCCAGCAGGGACCGGGACAGGGGTTCAGATACGCAGTATTTT
abundance: NA; d_gene: NA; j_gene: TRBJ2-1; v_gene: TRBV19; CDR3aa: CASKVAERAYNEQFF; CDR3nt: TGTGCCAGTAAGGTGGCGGAGCGGGCCTACAATGAGCAGTTCTTC
abundance: NA; d_gene: TRBD2; j_gene: TRBJ2-5; v_gene: TRBV9; CDR3aa: CASSVAGGRGQETQYF; CDR3nt: TGTGCCAGCAGCGTAGCAGGCGGGAGGGGACAAGAGACCCAGTACTTC
abundance: NA; d_gene: TRBD2; j_gene: TRBJ2-1; v_gene: TRBV6-5; CDR3aa: CASREGSSGSVLF; CDR3nt: TGTGCCAGCAGGGAGGGGTCCAGCGGGAGCGTCCTCTTC
abundance: NA; d_gene: TRBD1; j_gene: TRBJ1-2; v_gene: TRBV27; CDR3aa: CASSPWTGGLKGYTF; CDR3nt: TGTGCCAGCAGTCCATGGACAGGGGGCCTTAAGGGCTACACCTTC